This passage covers 29 T cell receptor beta chains from one sample sequenced in a study of monozygotic twins with inflammatory bowel disease. TCRdb reprocessed the 5' RACE reads, keeping one entry per CDR3 protein, no DNA. This table holds about 420,000 distinct CDR3 sequences. The sequenced sample was blood. The receptors here all came from a human donor with ulcerative colitis or Crohn's disease, or a healthy co-twin of an affected twin (not recorded which).

This chain's CDR3 is CASSLARSYEQYF. The genes are TRBV5-1 and TRBJ2-7. Per the germline V gene, CDR1 is SGHRS and CDR2 is YFSETQ. This CDR3 region has 13 residues.

The chain carries TRBV6-1 and TRBJ2-2; TCRdb indicates TRBD2, and absent DNA this call remains unverified. From germline, CDR1 is MNHNS and CDR2 SASEGT. The CDR3 length is 15 residues. The CDR3 loop is CASSASGRPTGELFF.

This chain uses TRBV18 with TRBJ2-6. This CDR3 region has 16 residues. From germline, CDR1 is KGHSH and CDR2 LQKENI. CDR3 sequence: CASSPLDTSGANVLTF.

The chain couples TRBV3-1 to TRBJ2-7; no DNA is available, so the TRBD2 call from TCRdb remains unchecked. Germline assignment: CDR1 LGHDT and CDR2 YNNKEL (reference sequence). This CDR3 comprises 14 residues. The CDR3 sequence: CASSQGTYSYEQYF.

The rearrangement uses TRBV9 and TRBJ2-1; TCRdb names TRBD2, which stays unverified in the absence of DNA. The germline CDR1 and CDR2 sequences are SGDLS and YYNGEE. The CDR3 is made up of 15 amino acids. CDR3 protein: CASSVLAGYYNEQFF.

This chain uses TRBV12-3 or TRBV12-4 with TRBJ2-7; TCRdb returns TRBD2, unconfirmable since there is no DNA. This CDR3 spans 20 amino acids. CDR3: CASSKRRAASGRGPETEQYF.

This chain links TRBV5-1 with TRBJ2-1; there is no DNA to check the TCRdb D call of TRBD2. CDR3 length equals 19 residues. Per the germline V gene, CDR1 is SGHRS and CDR2 is YFSETQ. The CDR3 is CASSSSPGTSGSFYNEQFF.

V gene TRBV18 combines with J gene TRBJ1-5; TCRdb lists TRBD1, though no DNA is available to test this call. The germline V gene has CDR1 KGHSH and CDR2 LQKENI. The length of the CDR3 is 14 residues. CDR3 in amino acids: CASSRTATNQPQHF. The whole variable domain, filled in from reference TRBV18 and TRBJ1-5, reads NAGVMQNPRHLVRRRGQEARLRCSPMKGHSHVYWYRQLPEEGLKFMVYLQKENIIDESGMPKERFSAEFPKEGPSILRIQQVVRGDSAAYFCASSRTATNQPQHFGDGTRLSIL.

This rearrangement joins TRBV7-9 to TRBJ2-2; with no DNA, the TCRdb D assignment of TRBD2 cannot be verified. The CDR3 covers 15 residues. CDR1 is SEHNR, CDR2 FQNEAQ, per germline (reference sequence). CDR3 amino acids: CASSPRTSGGGELFF.

This sequence joins TRBV9 and TRBJ2-5; no DNA is available, so the TRBD2 call from TCRdb remains unchecked. Germline V gene data show CDR1 as SGDLS and CDR2 as YYNGEE. This CDR3 contains 17 residues. CDR3 sequence: CASSVGLAGGVQETQYF.

CDR3 sequence: CASSAAAFAGWRDTQYF. The J gene is TRBJ2-3, the V gene TRBV2; the D gene TCRdb calls, TRBD2, cannot be checked with no DNA. From germline, CDR1 is SNHLY and CDR2 FYNNEI. The CDR3 runs 17 residues.

The chain recombines TRBV2 with TRBJ2-7; as DNA is missing, the TRBD2 call by TCRdb cannot be tested. This CDR3 has 14 residues. Germline values: CDR1 SNHLY, CDR2 FYNNEI. CDR3 sequence reads: CASSERRGAYEQYF.

The J gene is TRBJ1-1, the V gene TRBV5-5; TCRdb picks TRBD1, but there is no DNA to check that call. Per germline, CDR1 SGHKS and CDR2 YYEKEE (reference sequence). This CDR3 has 15 residues. The CDR3 here is CASRVAGTGASEAFF.

This chain uses TRBV2 with TRBJ2-2; TCRdb's assignment of TRBD1 cannot be checked, as there is no DNA. The germline CDR1 and CDR2 sequences are SNHLY and FYNNEI. CDR3 length equals 13 residues. Here the CDR3 reads CASSRGLVGELFF. The whole variable domain, filled in from reference TRBV2 and TRBJ2-2, reads EPEVTQTPSHQVTQMGQEVILRCVPISNHLYFYWYRQILGQKVEFLVSFYNNEISEKSEIFDDQFSVERPDGSNFTLKIRSTKLEDSAMYFCASSRGLVGELFFGEGSRLTVL.

The CDR3 loop reads CASSPVGGGNQPQHF. The chain uses TRBV18 and TRBJ1-5; the TCRdb call, TRBD1, lacks DNA for checking. This CDR3 region has 15 residues. Germline lookup yields CDR1 KGHSH and CDR2 LQKENI.

The J gene is TRBJ2-7, the V gene TRBV5-6; TCRdb's D call, TRBD2, is unchecked because there is no DNA. CDR1 and CDR2 from the germline V gene are SGHDT and YYEEEE. This CDR3 is built from 15 residues. CDR3 loop: CASSLGSSPAGEQYF.

The chain combines TRBV5-1 with TRBJ2-2; the D call of TRBD1 rests on TCRdb alone, since no DNA is present to check it. Looked up from germline, CDR1 is SGHRS and CDR2 is YFSETQ. This CDR3 region has 16 residues. The CDR3 region is CASSATTGGNTGELFF.

The V gene is TRBV5-1, the J gene TRBJ2-3. The CDR3 is 15 amino acids. Germline V gene sequence: CDR1 SGHRS, CDR2 YFSETQ. CDR3 protein: CASSLAGHATDTQYF.

The chain combines TRBV5-1 with TRBJ2-3; the TCRdb D gene call, TRBD2, has no DNA to confirm it. The germline V gene has CDR1 SGHRS and CDR2 YFSETQ. CDR3 size: 15 residues. The CDR3 spells CASSLEGRSTDTQYF.

This chain links TRBV24-1 with TRBJ2-1; lacking DNA, the TRBD2 call made by TCRdb goes unchecked. The CDR3 spans 17 residues. Germline V gene lookup returns CDR1 KGHDR and CDR2 SFDVKD. CDR3: CATSDFSGTSGYGEQFF.

The rearrangement links TRBV7-6 to TRBJ2-7; TCRdb selects TRBD1, and the lack of DNA leaves this call unchecked. This CDR3 is 17 amino acids long. The germline V gene has CDR1 SGHVS and CDR2 FNYEAQ. The CDR3 spells CASSFYRDRVSSYEQYF.

The V and J genes are TRBV5-5 and TRBJ2-5. From germline, CDR1 is SGHKS and CDR2 YYEKEE (reference sequence). This CDR3 comprises 15 residues. CDR3 sequence reads: CASSKQPTDQETQYF.

The chain joins TRBV15 to TRBJ2-3; TCRdb returns TRBD1, unconfirmable since there is no DNA. In germline, CDR1 is LNHNV, CDR2 YYDKDF (reference sequence). This CDR3 has 15 amino acids. The CDR3 loop reads CATSRVGTGADTQYF. Supplemented by reference TRBV15 and TRBJ2-3, the full variable domain reads DAMVIQNPRYQVTQFGKPVTLSCSQTLNHNVMYWYQQKSSQAPKLLFHYYDKDFNNEADTPDNFQSRRPNTSFCFLDIRSPGLGDTAMYLCATSRVGTGADTQYFGPGTRLTVL.

The J gene is TRBJ1-5, the V gene TRBV30; the TRBD1 assignment by TCRdb is unverifiable without DNA. The CDR3 runs 13 residues. Germline-derived CDR1 and CDR2 are GTSNPN and SVGIG (reference sequence). The CDR3 spells CAWSLTGEGPQHF.

V and J are TRBV5-6 and TRBJ2-5. The CDR3 runs to 13 residues. The germline V gene encodes CDR1 SGHDT and CDR2 YYEEEE. The CDR3 spells CASSLAVQETQYF.

The chain recombines TRBV4-1 with TRBJ2-1; lacking DNA, the TRBD2 call made by TCRdb goes unchecked. CDR1 and CDR2 from the germline V gene are MGHRA and YSYEKL. The CDR3 sequence is 18 residues long. CDR3 amino acids: CASSQVDMGLAVYNEQFF.

The chain uses TRBV5-6 and TRBJ1-4; TCRdb proposes TRBD1, but this gene call is untestable without DNA. The CDR3 covers 16 residues. CDR1 and CDR2 (germline): SGHDT, YYEEEE. CDR3: CASSFGTARGNEKLFF.

The V call is TRBV5-4, the J call TRBJ2-5. The length of the CDR3 is 15 residues. Germline lookup yields CDR1 SGHNT and CDR2 YYREEE (reference sequence). The CDR3 here is CASSLGQVRKETQYF.

The chain employs TRBV7-9 and TRBJ1-4; there is no DNA to check the TCRdb D call of TRBD1. CDR3 length equals 14 residues. In germline, CDR1 is SEHNR, CDR2 FQNEAQ (reference sequence). CDR3 residues: CASSIDSYGEKLFF.